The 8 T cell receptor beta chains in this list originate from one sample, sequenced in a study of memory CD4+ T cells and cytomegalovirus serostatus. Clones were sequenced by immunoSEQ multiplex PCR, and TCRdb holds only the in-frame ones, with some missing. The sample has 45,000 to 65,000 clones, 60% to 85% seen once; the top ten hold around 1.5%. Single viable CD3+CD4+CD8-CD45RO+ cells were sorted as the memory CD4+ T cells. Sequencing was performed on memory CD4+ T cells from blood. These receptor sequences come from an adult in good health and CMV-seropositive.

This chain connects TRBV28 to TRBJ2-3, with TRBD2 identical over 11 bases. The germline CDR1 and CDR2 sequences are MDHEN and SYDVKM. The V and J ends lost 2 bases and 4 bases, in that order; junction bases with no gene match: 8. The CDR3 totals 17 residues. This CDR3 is CASSLMVLAGAADTQYF. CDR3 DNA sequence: TGTGCCAGCAGTTTAATGGTACTAGCGGGAGCGGCAGATACGCAGTATTTT.

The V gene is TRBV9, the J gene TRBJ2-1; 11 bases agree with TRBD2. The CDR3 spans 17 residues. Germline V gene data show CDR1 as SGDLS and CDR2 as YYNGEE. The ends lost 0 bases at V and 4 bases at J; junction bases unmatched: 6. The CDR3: CASSVAGVAGGYNEQFF. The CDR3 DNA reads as TGTGCCAGCAGCGTAGCTGGGGTAGCGGGGGGGTACAATGAGCAGTTCTTC.

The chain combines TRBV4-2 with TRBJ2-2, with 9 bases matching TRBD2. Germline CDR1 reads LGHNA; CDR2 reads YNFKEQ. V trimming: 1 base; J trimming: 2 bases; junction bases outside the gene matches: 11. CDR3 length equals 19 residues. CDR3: CASSQVGSGRRTNTGELFF. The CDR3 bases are TGTGCCAGCAGCCAAGTCGGGAGCGGGAGGAGGACTAACACCGGGGAGCTGTTTTTT.

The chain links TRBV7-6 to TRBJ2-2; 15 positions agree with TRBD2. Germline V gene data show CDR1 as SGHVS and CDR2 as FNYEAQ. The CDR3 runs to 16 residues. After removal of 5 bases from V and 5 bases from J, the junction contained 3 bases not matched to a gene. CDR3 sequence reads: CASSHGTSGRTGELFF. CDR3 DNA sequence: TGTGCCAGCAGCCATGGGACTAGCGGGAGGACCGGGGAGCTGTTTTTT.

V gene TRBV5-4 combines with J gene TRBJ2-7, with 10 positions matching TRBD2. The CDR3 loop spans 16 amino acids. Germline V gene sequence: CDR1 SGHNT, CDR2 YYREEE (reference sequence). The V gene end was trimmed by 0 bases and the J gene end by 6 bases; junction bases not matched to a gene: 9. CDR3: CASSLGTSGTAGEQYF. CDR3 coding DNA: TGTGCCAGCAGCTTGGGAACTAGCGGGACCGCCGGCGAGCAGTACTTC.

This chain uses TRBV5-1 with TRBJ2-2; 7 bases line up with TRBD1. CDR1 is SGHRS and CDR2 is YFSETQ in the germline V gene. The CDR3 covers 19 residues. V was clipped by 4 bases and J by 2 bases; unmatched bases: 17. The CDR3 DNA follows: TGCGCCAGCAGCGCCCGGGACAGCCAGAAGCCAATTAACACCGGGGAGCTGTTTTTT. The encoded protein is CASSARDSQKPINTGELFF.

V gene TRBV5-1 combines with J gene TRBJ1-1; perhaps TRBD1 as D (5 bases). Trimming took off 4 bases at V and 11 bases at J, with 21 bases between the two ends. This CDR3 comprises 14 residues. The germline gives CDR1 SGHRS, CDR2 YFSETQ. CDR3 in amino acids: CASSPGTEHLGAFF. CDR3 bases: TGCGCCAGCAGCCCGGGGACGGAACACCTAGGGGCTTTCTTT. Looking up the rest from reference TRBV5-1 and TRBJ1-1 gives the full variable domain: KAGVTQTPRYLIKTRGQQVTLSCSPISGHRSVSWYQQTPGQGLQFLFEYFSETQRNKGNFPGRFSGRQFSNSRSEMNVSTLELGDSALYLCASSPGTEHLGAFFGQGTRLTVV.

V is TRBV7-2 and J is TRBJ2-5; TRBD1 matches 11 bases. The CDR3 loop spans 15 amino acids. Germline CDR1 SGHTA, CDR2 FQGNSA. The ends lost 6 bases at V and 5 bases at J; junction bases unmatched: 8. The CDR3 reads CASRPRTGGGETQYF. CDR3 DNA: TGTGCCAGCAGACCTCGGACAGGGGGCGGCGAGACCCAGTACTTC.